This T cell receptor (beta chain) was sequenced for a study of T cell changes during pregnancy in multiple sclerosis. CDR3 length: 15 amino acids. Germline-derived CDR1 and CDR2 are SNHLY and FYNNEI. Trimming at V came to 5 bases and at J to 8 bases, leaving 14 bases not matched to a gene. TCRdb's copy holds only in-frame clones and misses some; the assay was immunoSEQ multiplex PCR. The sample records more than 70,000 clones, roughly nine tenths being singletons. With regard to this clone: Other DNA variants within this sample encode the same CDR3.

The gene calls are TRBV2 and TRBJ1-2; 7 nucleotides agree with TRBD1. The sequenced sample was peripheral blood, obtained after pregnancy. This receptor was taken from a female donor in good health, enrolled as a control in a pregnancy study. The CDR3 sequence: CASSRQGGEWGGYTF. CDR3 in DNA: TGTGCCAGCAGTCGACAAGGGGGCGAATGGGGAGGCTACACCTTC.